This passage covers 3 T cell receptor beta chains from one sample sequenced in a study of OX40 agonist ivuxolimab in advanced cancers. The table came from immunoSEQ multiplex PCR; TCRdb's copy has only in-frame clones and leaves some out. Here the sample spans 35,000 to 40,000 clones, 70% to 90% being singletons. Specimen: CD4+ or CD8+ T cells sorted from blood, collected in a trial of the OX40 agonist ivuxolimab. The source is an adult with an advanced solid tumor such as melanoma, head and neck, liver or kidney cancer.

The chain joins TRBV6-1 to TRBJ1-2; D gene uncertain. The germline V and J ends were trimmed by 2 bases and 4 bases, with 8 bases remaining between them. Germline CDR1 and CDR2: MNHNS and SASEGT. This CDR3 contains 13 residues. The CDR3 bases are TGTGCCAGCAGTGAATTAGGCGTCTATGGCTACACCTTC. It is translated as CASSELGVYGYTF.

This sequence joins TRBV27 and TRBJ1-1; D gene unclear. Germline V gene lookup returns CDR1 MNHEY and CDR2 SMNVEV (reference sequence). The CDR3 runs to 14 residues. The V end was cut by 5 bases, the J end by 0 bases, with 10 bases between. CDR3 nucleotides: TGTGCCAGCAGTCTGAGACAAATGAACACTGAAGCTTTCTTT. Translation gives CASSLRQMNTEAFF.

The DNA for the CDR3 is TGTGCCAGCAGTTACTTTACCAGGGATGGGGCCGAGCAGTACTTC. Its protein is CASSYFTRDGAEQYF. The chain employs TRBV6-6 and TRBJ2-7, with a tentative D call TRBD1 (5 bases). CDR3 length: 15 residues. The V and J ends lost 1 base and 6 bases respectively, with 16 bases between them. Germline V lookup: CDR1 MNHNY, CDR2 SVGAGI (reference sequence).